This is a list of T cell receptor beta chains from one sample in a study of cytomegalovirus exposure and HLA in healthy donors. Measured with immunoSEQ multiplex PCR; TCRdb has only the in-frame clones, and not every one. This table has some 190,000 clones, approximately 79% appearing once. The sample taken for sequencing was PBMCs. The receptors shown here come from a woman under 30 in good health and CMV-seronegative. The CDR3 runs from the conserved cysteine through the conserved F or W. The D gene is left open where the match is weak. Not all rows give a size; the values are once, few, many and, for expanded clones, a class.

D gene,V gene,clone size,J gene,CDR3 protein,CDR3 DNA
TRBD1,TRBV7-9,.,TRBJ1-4,CASSLAGTGGEKLFF,TGTGCCAGCAGCTTAGCCGGGACAGGGGGTGAAAAACTGTTTTTT
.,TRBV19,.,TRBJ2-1,CASSPDSLGYNEQFF,TGTGCCAGTAGCCCGGACTCCTTAGGGTACAATGAGCAGTTCTTC
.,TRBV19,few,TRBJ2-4,CASTTRHPRVNIQYF,TGTGCCAGTACCACACGACATCCCAGGGTAAACATTCAGTACTTC
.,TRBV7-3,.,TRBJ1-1,CASSLRETSNRAFF,TGTGCCAGCAGCCTGAGGGAAACCTCCAATCGAGCTTTCTTT
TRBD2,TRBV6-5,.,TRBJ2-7,CASSYERGGIYEQYF,TGTGCCAGCAGTTACGAGCGGGGGGGCATCTACGAGCAGTACTTC
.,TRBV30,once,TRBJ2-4,CAWKQGLEVNIQYF,TGTGCCTGGAAGCAGGGGCTGGAGGTAAACATTCAGTACTTC
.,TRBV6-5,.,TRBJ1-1,CASSYSAGANTEAFF,TGTGCCAGCAGTTACTCGGCTGGGGCGAACACTGAAGCTTTCTTT
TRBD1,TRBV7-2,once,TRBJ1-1,CASIPPTGDWAEAFF,TGTGCCAGCATCCCCCCCACAGGGGATTGGGCTGAAGCTTTCTTT
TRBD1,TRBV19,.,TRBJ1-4,CASTSTGSTFEKLFF,TGTGCCAGTACCTCGACAGGGTCCACCTTTGAAAAACTGTTTTTT
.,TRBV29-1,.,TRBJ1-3,CSVGSVGGSGNTIYF,TGCAGCGTGGGGAGTGTGGGCGGCTCTGGAAACACCATATATTTT
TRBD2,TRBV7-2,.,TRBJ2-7,CASAGTSGSYEQYF,TGTGCCAGCGCAGGGACTAGCGGCTCCTACGAGCAGTACTTC
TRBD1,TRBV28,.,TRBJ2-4,CASSSGQVAKNIQYF,TGTGCCAGCAGTTCGGGACAGGTAGCCAAAAACATTCAGTACTTC
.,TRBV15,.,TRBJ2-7,CATRGDYEQYF,TGTGCCACCAGAGGAGATTACGAGCAGTACTTC
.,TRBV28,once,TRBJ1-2,CASRPEWAPGYTF,TGTGCCAGCCGACCGGAATGGGCACCTGGCTACACCTTC
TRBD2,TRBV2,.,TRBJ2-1,CASTLEGGRSGEQFF,TGTGCCAGCACCCTTGAGGGCGGGAGGTCGGGTGAGCAGTTCTTC
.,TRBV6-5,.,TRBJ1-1,CASIRGRNTEAFF,TGTGCCAGCATAAGAGGGAGGAACACTGAAGCTTTCTTT
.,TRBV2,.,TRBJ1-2,CASSEAYSTLSNYGYTF,TGTGCCAGCAGTGAAGCGTATAGCACCCTCTCTAACTATGGCTACACCTTC
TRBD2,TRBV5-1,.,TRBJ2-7,CASSLVVSGDYEQYF,TGCGCCAGCAGCTTGGTAGTTAGCGGGGACTACGAGCAGTACTTC
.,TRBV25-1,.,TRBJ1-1,CASGKEQGRGNTEAFF,TGTGCCAGCGGTAAAGAACAGGGTAGGGGGAACACTGAAGCTTTCTTT
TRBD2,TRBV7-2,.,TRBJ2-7,CASSLRTSGSRYEQYF,TGTGCCAGCAGCCTCCGGACTAGCGGGAGCAGATACGAGCAGTACTTC
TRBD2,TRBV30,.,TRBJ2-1,CAWSGATSAGDNEQFF,TGTGCCTGGAGTGGGGCGACTAGCGCGGGGGATAATGAGCAGTTCTTC
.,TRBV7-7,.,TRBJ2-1,CASSFSEVPYNEQFF,TGTGCTAGCAGCTTTTCGGAGGTCCCCTACAATGAGCAGTTCTTC
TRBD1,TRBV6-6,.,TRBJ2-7,CASSLQGSSYEQYF,TGTGCCAGCAGTTTACAGGGGTCCTCCTACGAGCAGTACTTC
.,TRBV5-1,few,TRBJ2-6,CASSLEFISGANVLTF,TGCGCCAGCAGCTTGGAATTCATCTCTGGGGCCAACGTCCTGACTTTC
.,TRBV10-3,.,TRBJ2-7,CAISESGAPQYF,TGTGCCATCAGTGAGTCAGGGGCCCCGCAGTACTTC
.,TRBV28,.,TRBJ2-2,CASSLIAGELFF,TGTGCCAGCAGTTTAATCGCCGGGGAGCTGTTTTTT
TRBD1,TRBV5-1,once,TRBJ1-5,CASSLAGQGNQPQHF,TGCGCCAGCAGCTTGGCAGGACAGGGAAATCAGCCCCAGCATTTT
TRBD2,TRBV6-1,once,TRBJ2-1,CASSEGYVAGAYNEQFF,TGTGCCAGCAGTGAAGGGTACGTAGCGGGAGCCTACAATGAGCAGTTCTTC
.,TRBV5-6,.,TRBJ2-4,CASSLGAATNIQYF,TGTGCCAGCAGCTTGGGGGCTGCCACAAACATTCAGTACTTC
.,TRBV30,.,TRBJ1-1,CAWRSLAGTEAFF,TGTGCCTGGAGAAGCCTCGCAGGGACTGAAGCTTTCTTT
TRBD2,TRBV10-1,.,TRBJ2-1,CARGLAGPGKFF,TGCGCCAGGGGACTAGCGGGACCAGGGAAGTTCTTC
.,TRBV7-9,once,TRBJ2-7,CASSFFGGRYEQYF,TGTGCCAGCAGCTTCTTTGGGGGCCGGTACGAGCAGTACTTC
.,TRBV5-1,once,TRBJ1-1,CASSLSGVAEAFF,TGCGCCAGCAGCTTGTCAGGGGTCGCTGAAGCTTTCTTT
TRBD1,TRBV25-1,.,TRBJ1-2,CASSVHRGYGYTF,TGTGCCAGCAGTGTACACAGGGGTTATGGCTACACCTTC
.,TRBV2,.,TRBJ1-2,CASSGSYGYTF,TGTGCCAGCAGTGGCAGCTATGGCTACACCTTC
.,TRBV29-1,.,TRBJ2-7,CSVVGRISYEQYF,TGCAGCGTTGTGGGCAGGATCTCCTACGAGCAGTACTTC